This TCR beta chain was sequenced during a study of neoadjuvant anti-PD-1 for oral cavity cancer (dated by TCRdb to the early 2020s). Background for the entire study: Patients mostly received three to four biweekly doses of nivolumab at 3 mg/kg before curative-intent surgical resection. Patients who did not progress were given a fourth nivolumab dose at about day 43 and had definitive surgical resection on days 50-56. Under RECIST 1.1, patients with complete response, partial response or stable disease were classed as responders, and patients with progression were classed as non-responders. The parent correlative cohort had about eleven patients and a response rate of approximately 33%.

Broad study findings and their caveats: TCR analyses included only a few patients per response group, and the authors called for larger cohorts for validation. After neoadjuvant nivolumab, T cell clonality (Gini index) in PBMCs was significantly higher in non-responders than in responders. Higher pretreatment blood Treg/Th17 ratios correlated with both higher pretreatment blood TCRbeta clonality and lower post-treatment tumor TCRbeta clonality.

Per the publication, the time point label means: before neoadjuvant nivolumab. Patients had been newly diagnosed with stage II-IVA oral cavity squamous cell carcinoma, and no prior systemic or radiation treatment had been given to the patients. The cohort consisted of patients with HPV-negative, locally advanced oral cavity squamous cell carcinoma. Peripheral blood mononuclear cells were analyzed directly and were not maintained or expanded in culture. Samples were obtained from a longitudinal correlative study of a single-arm phase II trial of neoadjuvant nivolumab in oral cavity squamous cell carcinoma. Genomic DNA-based TCRbeta sequencing was performed on subject-matched pre- and post-treatment PBMCs and tumors from three responders and three non-responders. Peripheral blood mononuclear cells were collected before nivolumab treatment and again after treatment, at the time of surgery. Genomic DNA was isolated from PBMCs using the Maxwell RSC DNA from Cells kit.

This clone has only one observation. This receptor's antigen is unknown. No base quality information exists; no much larger clone differs at one position. The CDR3, from cysteine to phenylalanine, totals 13 residues. Only the CDR3 portion is preserved as DNA: 39 bases, with reading frame beginning at the first base. Looking up the germline V gene (reference sequence) yields CDR1 WNHNN and CDR2 SYGVQD. V and J are truncated by 7 bases and 7 bases respectively, leaving an intervening sequence of 14 bases. PBMC libraries used mostly roughly 480 ng of input genomic DNA for deep sequencing, with six replicates per sample. The immunoSEQ hsTCRbeta kit was used to prepare TCRbeta libraries according to the manufacturer's instructions. The finished libraries were brought together in one pool at approximately 3 nM, which was then read using an Illumina NovaSeq 6000 S4 flow cell. The published analysis was carried out like this. The immunoSEQ Analyzer handled quality control and preprocessing of the raw data. The analysis was limited to productive rearrangements, and each clonotype was defined by a unique CDR3 amino acid sequence. Repertoire clonality was estimated as the Gini-Simpson index, computed with the R package tcR. Student's t test was used to compare Gini indices, and Pearson correlation was used to assess associations with tumor size change. TCRdb obtained this table from immuneACCESS and retained in-frame rearrangements with V and J assigned. These tables miss some clones; where compared with another copy, unresolved V genes account for less than half of the shortfall, and the remainder is unexplained. That table supplies the V and J calls and clone size; D and trimming were determined from the DNA. The sample profile shows roughly 14,000 clones; roughly two thirds of them were found once. Roughly 2.4% of the sample belongs to the ten largest clones.

This receptor was identified in a person aged 35-79 years with oral cavity squamous cell carcinoma. The sequence joins TRBV10-1 to TRBJ2-1; the D segment might be TRBD1 or TRBD2, since each matches 5 bases. The specimen comprised PBMCs, sampled before nivolumab (anti-PD-1) treatment. The DNA reads TGCGCCAGCACCGACCCGGGGCGTAATGAGCAGTTCTTC. Its translation is CASTDPGRNEQFF.